This TCR beta chain emerged from a study of T cells in tumors after PD-1 blockade. For the study at large: A subset received ongoing vismodegib 150 mg daily alongside anti-PD-1 therapy.

TCRdb keeps only in-frame clones here, not all; method: immunoSEQ multiplex PCR. The sample has about 34,000 clones, approximately 73% seen once; the top ten hold approximately 40%. Per the germline V gene, CDR1 is LNHDA and CDR2 is SQIVND (reference sequence). Losses at the gene ends were 1 base for V and 7 bases for J; bases not matched to a gene: 4. CDR3 length: 14 residues. The V and J genes are TRBV19 and TRBJ2-5, with 9 bases identical to TRBD1. The source is a human donor with basal cell carcinoma. Material: PBMCs, obtained after anti-PD-1 treatment. CDR3 DNA: TGTGCCAGTAGTATAGCGGGACAGGGAGTGACCCAGTACTTC. The encoded protein is CASSIAGQGVTQYF.